Listed here is a single T cell receptor (beta chain). This sample is drawn from a study of T cell changes during pregnancy in multiple sclerosis. The CDR3 runs to 14 residues. V lost 1 base and J 2 bases, leaving 6 bases between the germline ends. Germline-derived CDR1 and CDR2 are SGDLS and YYNGEE. Sequenced by immunoSEQ multiplex PCR; TCRdb stores in-frame clones only, minus some. In the table there are about 110,000 clones, 91% of which are singletons. This TCR came from a female donor with multiple sclerosis, enrolled in a pregnancy study. This chain joins TRBV9 and TRBJ2-2; D perhaps matches TRBD1 (5 bases). Sequences were derived from peripheral blood, sampled before pregnancy. The CDR3 region is CASSVRGNTGELFF. For the CDR3, the DNA is TGTGCCAGCAGCGTAAGGGGAAACACCGGGGAGCTGTTTTTT. The entire variable domain, with the rest obtained from reference TRBV9 and TRBJ2-2, is as follows: DSGVTQTPKHLITATGQRVTLRCSPRSGDLSVYWYQQSLDQGLQFLIQYYNGEERAKGNILERFSAQQFPDLHSELNLSSLELGDSALYFCASSVRGNTGELFFGEGSRLTVL.